Presented here are 19 T cell receptor beta chains from one specimen sequenced in a study of cytotoxic CD8 clonotypes in ibrutinib-treated CLL. Produced via immunoSEQ multiplex PCR; TCRdb's table is partial and in-frame only. The data hold roughly 40,000 clones, with about two thirds observed a single time. The material sequenced was PBMCs, taken at disease progression, from a patient treated with ibrutinib. The receptors here all came from a human donor with chronic lymphocytic leukemia.

The V gene is TRBV27, the J gene TRBJ2-7; TRBD1 aligns across 9 bases. Germline values: CDR1 MNHEY, CDR2 SMNVEV (reference sequence). There are 14 residues in the CDR3. With V trimmed by 4 bases and J by 3 bases, 4 bases remained unmatched. The CDR3 sequence: CASSSDRGIYEQYF. In DNA, the CDR3 is TGTGCCAGCAGTTCGGACAGGGGCATCTACGAGCAGTACTTC.

This clone was observed a few times. The V gene is TRBV6-1, the J gene TRBJ2-7, with TRBD1 matching 7 bases. V lost 7 bases to trimming and J lost 0 bases; unmatched junction nucleotides: 6. Germline values: CDR1 MNHNS, CDR2 SASEGT. The CDR3 runs to 14 residues. The CDR3 loop reads CASKPGQSSYEQYF. The CDR3 DNA sequence: TGTGCCAGCAAACCGGGACAGAGCTCCTACGAGCAGTACTTC.

The chain is built from TRBV9 and TRBJ1-4; 7 bases match TRBD1. J was trimmed by 7 bases and V by 2 bases; bases with no gene match: 8. The germline gives CDR1 SGDLS, CDR2 YYNGEE. The CDR3 consists of 15 residues. The CDR3 sequence: CASSVLGQKGEKLFF. Written as DNA, the CDR3 is TGTGCCAGCAGCGTTCTGGGACAGAAAGGTGAAAAACTGTTTTTT.

CDR3 in DNA: TGTGCCAGCTCCCAAGACACCAGAATCTATGGCTACACCTTC. Its protein is CASSQDTRIYGYTF. This chain links TRBV18 with TRBJ1-2; D gene uncertain. Trimming removed 6 bases at V and 4 bases at J, with 15 bases between. Germline V lookup: CDR1 KGHSH, CDR2 LQKENI. The CDR3 has 14 residues. Supplemented by reference TRBV18 and TRBJ1-2, the full variable domain reads NAGVMQNPRHLVRRRGQEARLRCSPMKGHSHVYWYRQLPEEGLKFMVYLQKENIIDESGMPKERFSAEFPKEGPSILRIQQVVRGDSAAYFCASSQDTRIYGYTFGSGTRLTVV.

The chain employs TRBV6-1 and TRBJ1-6, with D uncertain. The CDR3 covers 15 residues. Germline loops: CDR1 MNHNS, CDR2 SASEGT. Trimming took 3 bases from V and 9 from J, leaving 15 bases between them. CDR3 residues: CASSDPPRWGSPLHF. The CDR3 DNA reads TGTGCCAGCAGTGATCCCCCCCGTTGGGGTTCACCCCTCCACTTT.

This rearrangement joins TRBV29-1 to TRBJ2-2; 8 positions match TRBD1. This CDR3 region has 13 residues. In germline, CDR1 is SQVTM, CDR2 ANQGSEA. The V and J ends lost 3 bases and 4 bases, in that order; junction bases with no gene match: 1. The CDR3 sequence: CSVETGATGELFF. Here the CDR3 DNA reads TGCAGCGTTGAGACAGGGGCCACCGGGGAGCTGTTTTTT.

The rearrangement uses TRBV5-1 and TRBJ2-5; the match to TRBD2 covers 10 bases. This CDR3 region has 18 residues. V was pared by 0 bases and J by 5 bases, with 13 bases of the junction left unmatched. Germline CDR1 is SGHRS and CDR2 is YFSETQ. The DNA for the CDR3 is TGCGCCAGCAGCTTGGACGGGGGACTAGCGAGGCCGTGGGAGACCCAGTACTTC. It specifies CASSLDGGLARPWETQYF.

This clone has only one observation. The V and J genes are TRBV10-3 and TRBJ2-7; TRBD1 is a possible D gene (5 bases). Trimming removed 5 bases from V and 4 bases from J, with 6 bases in between. The CDR3 runs to 11 residues. CDR1 ENHRY and CDR2 SYGVKD come from the germline V gene. The CDR3 nucleotides read TGTGCCATCAGTCAGGGATACGAGCAGTACTTC. This translates into CAISQGYEQYF.

The rearrangement uses TRBV7-3 and TRBJ2-5, with D possibly TRBD2 on 7 matching bases. Germline CDR1 and CDR2: SGHTA and FQGTGA. V shed 5 bases and J shed 4 bases, with 14 bases lying between them. This CDR3 comprises 14 residues. DNA for the CDR3: TGTGCCAGCAGCCCCAGGGGAGGGCGAGAGACCCAGTACTTC. Translation: CASSPRGGRETQYF.

V usage is TRBV4-2 and J usage is TRBJ2-7; 13 bases align to TRBD2. Germline trimming cut 1 base from V and 6 bases from J; bases unmatched to any gene: 9. CDR3 length equals 17 residues. Germline loops: CDR1 LGHNA, CDR2 YNFKEQ. CDR3 sequence: CASSQGPGLAGVAEQYF. The CDR3, as DNA: TGTGCCAGCAGCCAAGGCCCCGGACTAGCGGGAGTAGCCGAGCAGTACTTC.

The chain is built from TRBV5-4 and TRBJ2-2; D remains ambiguous. Germline CDR1 is SGHNT and CDR2 is YYREEE (reference sequence). The V end lost 5 bases, the J end lost 5 bases, and 10 bases lay between the germline ends. The CDR3 runs 13 residues. CDR3 DNA: TGTGCCAGCAGTGGGATGTATACCGGGGAGCTGTTTTTT. Translating it yields CASSGMYTGELFF.

The V and J genes are TRBV5-4 and TRBJ2-7; TRBD2 matches at 12 bases. The CDR3 is 16 residues long. Unmatched junction bases numbered 4, after V lost 0 bases and J lost 3 bases. Germline V gene lookup returns CDR1 SGHNT and CDR2 YYREEE (reference sequence). In DNA form, the CDR3 reads TGTGCCAGCAGCTTGGACGGGACTAGCGGGCACTACGAGCAGTACTTC. Amino acids: CASSLDGTSGHYEQYF.

This clone was observed a single time. The rearrangement links TRBV9 to TRBJ2-7, with TRBD2 matching over 7 bases. V trimming: 4 bases; J trimming: 4 bases; junction bases outside the gene matches: 5. Looked up from germline, CDR1 is SGDLS and CDR2 is YYNGEE. The CDR3 runs to 13 residues. The CDR3 DNA sequence: TGTGCCAGCAGCCCAGGGAGGGTATACGAGCAGTACTTC. This sequence encodes CASSPGRVYEQYF.

The gene calls are TRBV7-9 and TRBJ2-2; TRBD2 matches 7 bases. Germline V gene data show CDR1 as SEHNR and CDR2 as FQNEAQ (reference sequence). The V segment lost 7 bases and the J segment 0 bases; nucleotides outside the gene matches: 5. The CDR3 has 15 residues. The CDR3 protein is CASIGLAANTGELFF. The DNA of the CDR3 is TGTGCCAGCATCGGGCTAGCGGCGAACACCGGGGAGCTGTTTTTT.

The V gene is TRBV7-8, the J gene TRBJ1-1, with TRBD1 matching 10 bases. The CDR3 contains 16 residues. Per germline, CDR1 SGHVS and CDR2 FQNEAQ. J lost 1 base, V lost 4 bases, and 6 bases had no gene match. The CDR3 DNA is TGTGCCAGCAGCTCCCGGGACAGGGGTTCGAACACTGAAGCTTTCTTT. Translating it yields CASSSRDRGSNTEAFF.

This clone was counted a few times. The genes are TRBV10-3 and TRBJ1-5; maybe TRBD1 (6 bases). The germline gives CDR1 ENHRY, CDR2 SYGVKD. The V end lost 6 bases, the J end lost 0 bases, and 12 bases lay between the germline ends. The CDR3 runs 15 residues. The CDR3 nucleotides read TGTGCCATCAGCAGGACAGCAGATAGCAATCAGCCCCAGCATTTT. This gives the protein CAISRTADSNQPQHF.

CDR3 region: CASSQYSGRAGEQFF. CDR3 sequence (DNA): TGCGCCAGCAGCCAGTATAGCGGGAGGGCTGGGGAGCAGTTCTTC. The chain joins TRBV4-1 to TRBJ2-1; the match to TRBD2 covers 11 bases. Trimming at V came to 3 bases and at J to 10 bases, leaving 8 bases not matched to a gene. Germline CDR1 and CDR2: MGHRA and YSYEKL. The CDR3 is 15 amino acids.

The chain links TRBV19 to TRBJ2-7, with D unresolved. The CDR3 contains 14 residues. Germline CDR1 reads LNHDA; CDR2 reads SQIVND (reference sequence). Between the trimmed V and J ends, which lost 5 bases and 3 bases, there was a span of 14 bases. The DNA of the CDR3 is TGTGCCAGTAGTTTTAGGGCAGGTCTCTACGAGCAGTACTTC. This gives the protein CASSFRAGLYEQYF. The full variable domain, its missing parts supplied by reference TRBV19 and TRBJ2-7, is DGGITQSPKYLFRKEGQNVTLSCEQNLNHDAMYWYRQDPGQGLRLIYYSQIVNDFQKGDIAEGYSVSREKKESFPLTVTSAQKNPTAFYLCASSFRAGLYEQYFGPGTRLTVT.

The chain combines TRBV9 with TRBJ2-6; D is undetermined. Germline lookup yields CDR1 SGDLS and CDR2 YYNGEE. CDR3 length: 16 amino acids. Trimming shortened V by 2 bases and J by 1 base, and 10 bases separated the two germline ends. The CDR3 coding sequence is TGTGCCAGCAGCGTCGATAGTTTTTCTGGGGCCAACGTCCTGACTTTC. It translates to CASSVDSFSGANVLTF.